The rows below give T cell receptor beta chains drawn from one sample of a study of cytomegalovirus exposure and HLA in healthy donors. Profiled with immunoSEQ multiplex PCR; TCRdb holds only in-frame clones, not every one. The sample has roughly 40,000 clones, roughly 47% seen once; the top ten hold about 12%. What was sequenced was PBMCs. Every receptor here comes from a human donor in good health. The CDR3 runs from the conserved cysteine through the conserved F or W. A D gene is named only where the DNA matches it firmly. Rows may omit the clone size; those that give it use once, few, many or a size class.

size	D	J	V	CDR3	DNA
NA	NA	TRBJ2-3	TRBV7-2	CASRPGRTSTDTQYF	TGTGCCAGCAGACCCGGACGGACTAGCACAGATACGCAGTATTTT
NA	TRBD1	TRBJ1-4	TRBV29-1	CSVRGLGSGTGRRGNEKLFF	TGCAGCGTTCGGGGCCTGGGCTCCGGGACAGGGAGGCGTGGAAATGAAAAACTGTTTTTT
few	TRBD2	TRBJ2-3	TRBV6-4	CASSASGGADTQYF	TGTGCCAGCAGTGCTAGCGGGGGGGCAGATACGCAGTATTTT
few	NA	TRBJ1-1	TRBV4-3	CASSQDRGTEAFF	TGCGCCAGCAGCCAAGATCGAGGCACTGAAGCTTTCTTT
few	TRBD2	TRBJ2-7	TRBV6-5	CASSWTSGGYEQYF	TGTGCCAGCAGTTGGACTAGCGGGGGGTACGAGCAGTACTTC
NA	NA	TRBJ2-3	TRBV5-1	CASSAGITSTDTQYF	TGCGCCAGCAGCGCCGGGATTACCAGCACAGATACGCAGTATTTT
NA	NA	TRBJ1-3	TRBV19	CASSIRRVGDSGNTIYF	TGTGCCAGTAGTATTCGCAGGGTCGGAGATTCTGGAAACACCATATATTTT
NA	TRBD1	TRBJ1-4	TRBV4-2	CASSQQGQDRGQFF	TGTGCCAGCAGCCAACAAGGGCAGGACAGGGGACAGTTTTTT
NA	NA	TRBJ1-2	TRBV4-3	CASAPEGEGYGYTF	TGCGCCAGCGCCCCCGAGGGCGAGGGCTATGGCTACACCTTC
NA	TRBD1	TRBJ1-4	TRBV5-4	CASSLSPAQGAYEKLFF	TGTGCCAGCAGCTTATCCCCGGCACAGGGGGCATATGAAAAACTGTTTTTT
NA	TRBD1	TRBJ1-5	TRBV28	CASRLTGKGPQHF	TGTGCCAGCAGGCTGACAGGGAAAGGGCCCCAGCATTTT
NA	TRBD1	TRBJ1-1	TRBV28	CASSPGQGIMNTEAFF	TGTGCCAGCAGTCCGGGACAGGGGATTATGAACACTGAAGCTTTCTTT
NA	NA	TRBJ1-1	TRBV21-1	CASSKQGTGGLTLNTEAFF	TGTGCCAGCAGCAAACAGGGGACAGGGGGCCTTACCCTGAACACTGAAGCTTTCTTT
NA	TRBD1	TRBJ2-7	TRBV5-1	CASSLGTVSYEQYF	TGCGCCAGCAGCCTCGGGACAGTCTCCTACGAGCAGTACTTC
few	NA	TRBJ2-7	TRBV7-2	CASSLDRTAYLSEQYF	TGTGCCAGCAGCTTAGATCGGACAGCCTACCTCTCCGAGCAGTACTTC
NA	NA	TRBJ2-2	TRBV18	CASSHALQDTGELFF	TGTGCCAGCTCACACGCCCTCCAGGACACCGGGGAGCTGTTTTTT
NA	NA	TRBJ1-1	TRBV6-1	CASKIQGVNTEAFF	TGTGCCAGCAAGATACAGGGAGTGAACACTGAAGCTTTCTTT
few	TRBD2	TRBJ2-4	TRBV4-2	CASSQNSGRTLNLAKNIQYF	TGTGCCAGCAGCCAAAATAGCGGGAGAACACTAAATTTAGCCAAAAACATTCAGTACTTC
NA	NA	TRBJ2-7	TRBV18	CASSPALVGEQYF	TGTGCCAGCTCACCTGCGCTAGTAGGTGAGCAGTACTTC
NA	NA	TRBJ1-5	TRBV6-5	CASSYDAVNQPQHF	TGTGCCAGCAGTTACGACGCGGTCAATCAGCCCCAGCATTTT
few	TRBD2	TRBJ2-3	TRBV27	CASSLSWAGGGGTDTQYF	TGTGCCAGCAGTTTAAGTTGGGCGGGAGGAGGGGGCACAGATACGCAGTATTTT
once	TRBD1	TRBJ2-1	TRBV7-6	CASSPGTGGRFF	TGTGCCAGCAGCCCCGGGACAGGGGGTAGGTTCTTC
NA	NA	TRBJ2-3	TRBV18	CASSPPEGGFKDTQYF	TGTGCCAGCTCACCACCGGAGGGGGGGTTCAAAGATACGCAGTATTTT
NA	NA	TRBJ1-2	TRBV7-2	CASSLAEGSGHTF	TGTGCCAGCAGCTTAGCTGAAGGATCGGGTCACACCTTC
few	NA	TRBJ1-6	TRBV27	CASSFSGNNSPLHF	TGTGCCAGCAGTTTTTCGGGAAATAATTCACCCCTCCACTTT
NA	NA	TRBJ1-2	TRBV7-9	CASSFSGEGYGYTF	TGTGCCAGCAGCTTTTCCGGGGAGGGCTATGGCTACACCTTC
NA	TRBD1	TRBJ1-4	TRBV6-7	CASSRARDRGSTNEKLFF	TGTGCCTCCTCACGGGCCCGGGACAGGGGATCAACTAATGAAAAACTGTTTTTT
NA	NA	TRBJ1-2	TRBV15	CATSRDGLDGYTF	TGTGCCACCAGCAGAGACGGTTTAGATGGCTACACCTTC
few	TRBD1	TRBJ2-7	TRBV6-1	CASSEHPRDSYEQYF	TGTGCCAGCAGTGAGCATCCCCGGGACAGCTACGAGCAGTACTTC
few	NA	TRBJ2-5	TRBV6-5	CASSYQGSETQYF	TGTGCCAGCAGTTACCAGGGTTCAGAGACCCAGTACTTC
NA	TRBD1	TRBJ1-3	TRBV2	CASSPLQGGTIYF	TGTGCCAGCAGTCCTTTACAGGGGGGCACCATATATTTT
NA	NA	TRBJ1-1	TRBV30	CAWSESPAGATEAFF	TGTGCCTGGAGCGAATCCCCGGCAGGGGCAACTGAAGCTTTCTTT
NA	NA	TRBJ1-3	TRBV7-3	CASSTGSSGNTIYF	TGTGCCTCTTCGACAGGCTCCTCTGGAAACACCATATATTTT
NA	NA	TRBJ1-2	TRBV28	CASSLGGQGYGYTF	TGTGCCAGCAGTTTGGGAGGTCAGGGATATGGCTACACCTTC
NA	NA	TRBJ1-1	TRBV7-8	CASSRQRYTEAFF	TGTGCCAGCAGCAGACAGCGTTACACTGAAGCTTTCTTT
NA	TRBD2	TRBJ2-2	TRBV25-1	CASMSLAGVGGELFF	TGTGCCAGCATGTCTCTAGCGGGAGTCGGCGGGGAGCTGTTTTTT
NA	NA	TRBJ2-3	TRBV5-6	CASSLPRDTQYF	TGTGCCAGCAGCTTGCCTAGGGATACGCAGTATTTT
NA	TRBD2	TRBJ2-3	TRBV15	CATIRAGGADTQYF	TGTGCCACGATCCGCGCGGGAGGGGCAGATACGCAGTATTTT
few	TRBD1	TRBJ2-7	TRBV6-5	CASSFTAGQGSYEQYF	TGTGCCAGCAGTTTCACGGCGGGACAGGGCTCCTACGAGCAGTACTTC
NA	NA	TRBJ1-2	TRBV5-1	CASTSWHYGYTF	TGCGCCAGCACCTCGTGGCACTATGGCTACACCTTC
NA	NA	TRBJ2-4	TRBV4-1	CASSREAKNIQYF	TGCGCCAGCAGCCGCGAAGCCAAAAACATTCAGTACTTC
NA	NA	TRBJ2-7	TRBV9	CASSVHGELGEQYF	TGTGCCAGCAGCGTACACGGGGAATTGGGCGAGCAGTACTTC
few	TRBD1	TRBJ2-4	TRBV4-3	CASSRQGQGAVNIQYF	TGCGCCAGCAGCCGACAGGGACAGGGGGCGGTGAACATTCAGTACTTC
NA	TRBD1	TRBJ1-6	TRBV5-1	CASSNHDRVDGSPLHF	TGCGCCAGCAGCAATCACGACAGGGTTGACGGTTCACCCCTCCACTTT
NA	NA	TRBJ1-1	TRBV28	CASSSPGENTEAFF	TGTGCCAGCAGTTCCCCAGGGGAGAACACTGAAGCTTTCTTT
once	TRBD1	TRBJ2-5	TRBV18	CASSPESGTGGLRQETQYF	TGTGCCAGCTCACCGGAGTCCGGGACAGGGGGCCTCCGCCAAGAGACCCAGTACTTC
NA	TRBD2	TRBJ2-1	TRBV6-1	CASSLAGNHNEQFF	TGTGCCAGCAGTTTAGCGGGAAACCACAATGAGCAGTTCTTC
few	TRBD1	TRBJ1-5	TRBV7-9	CASSLGTGSNQPQHF	TGTGCCAGCAGCTTAGGGACAGGTAGCAATCAGCCCCAGCATTTT